This T cell receptor (beta chain) stems from a study of T cells in Graves' hyperthyroidism and ophthalmopathy. In germline, CDR1 is ENHRY, CDR2 SYGVKD. The V end lost 6 bases, the J end lost 1 base, and 9 bases lay between the germline ends. The CDR3 consists of 13 residues. Diagnoses used clinical symptoms, serum thyroxine and TRAb, thyroid ultrasound and orbital computed tomography. RNA transcripts served as the template for amplifying TCR beta CDR3 regions. The HTBI set primed first-round TCR CDR3 RT-PCR. A single record per CDR3 protein comes from TCRdb applying MiXCR to the multiplex PCR reads. This table has about 760,000 distinct CDR3 sequences, about 35% appearing once. This clonotype was seen ten or more times.

Sequenced material: blood. This sequence joins TRBV10-3 and TRBJ2-5; unclear D gene. This clonotype was obtained from a woman in her forties with Graves' hyperthyroidism. CDR3 in amino acids: CAIRGRVQETQYF. In nucleotides, the CDR3 is TGTGCCATCAGAGGACGAGTCCAAGAGACCCAGTACTTC.